Listed below are T cell receptor beta chains from one sample, sequenced in a study of vaccination effects on CD4 cells after COVID-19. Generated by immunoSEQ multiplex PCR, the TCRdb table keeps only in-frame clones and is missing some. The sample holds just over 20,000 clones, around 70% seen once. No antigen is known for these receptors. Sequencing was performed on CD4+ T cells from PBMCs cultured with HCoV-NL63 spike peptides, taken before COVID-19 vaccination. These receptors came from a human donor who received a COVID-19 vaccine. CDR3s include the opening cysteine and the closing phenylalanine or tryptophan. The order of the fields is J gene, V gene, D gene, CDR3 protein. The D gene is left open where the match is weak.

j_call: TRBJ2-6; v_call: TRBV5-5; d_call: TRBD1; cdr3_aa: CASSSPQGLTSGANVLTF
j_call: TRBJ1-4; v_call: TRBV19; d_call: TRBD1; cdr3_aa: CASTTTMTGKKLFF
j_call: TRBJ2-7; v_call: TRBV10-3; d_call: TRBD1; cdr3_aa: CAISPTGFHEQYF
j_call: TRBJ1-5; v_call: TRBV6-6; d_call: -; cdr3_aa: CASSMGGHQPQHF
j_call: TRBJ1-1; v_call: TRBV29-1; d_call: TRBD1; cdr3_aa: CSSSGRGQPGDTEAFF
j_call: TRBJ2-3; v_call: TRBV19; d_call: -; cdr3_aa: CASRWGTDTQYF
j_call: TRBJ1-6; v_call: TRBV6-5; d_call: -; cdr3_aa: CASRRGDNNSPLHF
j_call: TRBJ1-6; v_call: TRBV5-6; d_call: TRBD1; cdr3_aa: CASSIPDRGNSPLHF
j_call: TRBJ1-3; v_call: TRBV29-1; d_call: TRBD1; cdr3_aa: CSVESRGRGNTIYF
j_call: TRBJ2-7; v_call: TRBV10-3; d_call: -; cdr3_aa: CAISDSTPKGGDEQYF
j_call: TRBJ2-1; v_call: TRBV28; d_call: TRBD2; cdr3_aa: CASSSIAGPIYNEQFF
j_call: TRBJ1-5; v_call: TRBV3-1/TRBV3-2; d_call: -; cdr3_aa: CASSQGRGRNQPQHF
j_call: TRBJ2-1; v_call: TRBV5-6; d_call: -; cdr3_aa: CASRGRDLTYNEQFF
j_call: TRBJ1-1; v_call: TRBV19; d_call: -; cdr3_aa: CASSPRGENTEAFF
j_call: TRBJ2-1; v_call: TRBV20-1; d_call: TRBD2; cdr3_aa: CSASPTSGGSENEQFF
j_call: TRBJ2-7; v_call: TRBV19; d_call: -; cdr3_aa: CASSVGDHSYEQYF
j_call: TRBJ1-5; v_call: TRBV30; d_call: -; cdr3_aa: CAWRPPRGGNQPQHF
j_call: TRBJ1-1; v_call: TRBV20-1; d_call: -; cdr3_aa: CSAATDLEAFF
j_call: TRBJ1-1; v_call: TRBV3-1/TRBV3-2; d_call: -; cdr3_aa: CASSQPLHGEKNTEAFF
j_call: TRBJ1-5; v_call: TRBV3-1/TRBV3-2; d_call: -; cdr3_aa: CASSQTGHNQPQHF
j_call: TRBJ2-1; v_call: TRBV27; d_call: -; cdr3_aa: CASSLSTPSYNEQFF
j_call: TRBJ2-1; v_call: TRBV30; d_call: TRBD1; cdr3_aa: CAWGVLQGFYNEQFF
j_call: TRBJ1-1; v_call: TRBV11-2; d_call: -; cdr3_aa: CASSSDLNTEAFF
j_call: TRBJ1-1; v_call: TRBV3-1/TRBV3-2; d_call: -; cdr3_aa: CASSLLRTTEAFF
j_call: TRBJ1-6; v_call: TRBV11-2; d_call: TRBD1; cdr3_aa: CASSLGLTGSHNSPLHF
j_call: TRBJ1-6; v_call: TRBV6-5; d_call: -; cdr3_aa: CASNSGGFFNSPLHF
j_call: TRBJ1-3; v_call: TRBV4-3; d_call: -; cdr3_aa: CASSQDPPGPSGNTIYF
j_call: TRBJ2-7; v_call: TRBV21-1; d_call: -; cdr3_aa: CASSKGHYEQYF
j_call: TRBJ2-7; v_call: TRBV29-1; d_call: -; cdr3_aa: CSVEGRADEQYF
j_call: TRBJ2-3; v_call: TRBV7-9; d_call: -; cdr3_aa: CASSLLMTGSTDTQYF
j_call: TRBJ2-7; v_call: TRBV7-2; d_call: TRBD1; cdr3_aa: CASSLAHDRGRFSYEQYF
j_call: TRBJ2-3; v_call: TRBV4-3; d_call: -; cdr3_aa: CASSRLLGQADTYF
j_call: TRBJ2-7; v_call: TRBV12-3/TRBV12-4; d_call: -; cdr3_aa: CASSFGFHYEQYF
j_call: TRBJ1-3; v_call: TRBV11-3; d_call: -; cdr3_aa: CASSRDNSGNTIYF
j_call: TRBJ2-2; v_call: TRBV5-1; d_call: -; cdr3_aa: CASSRGASSGELFF
j_call: TRBJ1-1; v_call: TRBV6-2/TRBV6-3; d_call: -; cdr3_aa: CASSYMQDTEAFF
j_call: TRBJ1-6; v_call: TRBV7-9; d_call: TRBD1; cdr3_aa: CASSLGGGALSPLHF
j_call: TRBJ2-7; v_call: TRBV6-1; d_call: -; cdr3_aa: CASSTNYEQYF
j_call: TRBJ2-1; v_call: TRBV9; d_call: TRBD2; cdr3_aa: CASSVLAGGYNEQFF
j_call: TRBJ2-3; v_call: TRBV6-5; d_call: -; cdr3_aa: CAATSGGWDTQYF
j_call: TRBJ2-5; v_call: TRBV5-1; d_call: TRBD2; cdr3_aa: CASSLALAGDQETQYF
j_call: TRBJ1-1; v_call: TRBV29-1; d_call: -; cdr3_aa: CSGTAIYEAFF
j_call: TRBJ2-7; v_call: TRBV2; d_call: -; cdr3_aa: CASSEAYEQYF
j_call: TRBJ2-7; v_call: TRBV7-2; d_call: -; cdr3_aa: CASSETSSTYEQYF
j_call: TRBJ2-7; v_call: TRBV5-1; d_call: -; cdr3_aa: CASSPTTVVYEQYF
j_call: TRBJ1-5; v_call: TRBV6-2/TRBV6-3; d_call: TRBD1; cdr3_aa: CASSYTPPTGYVRGNQPQHF
j_call: TRBJ1-1; v_call: TRBV5-4; d_call: TRBD1; cdr3_aa: CASSYGQGGTEAFF
j_call: TRBJ1-6; v_call: TRBV6-5; d_call: -; cdr3_aa: CASSRKTLSPLHF
j_call: TRBJ2-1; v_call: TRBV7-3; d_call: -; cdr3_aa: CASSPDVTDNEQFF
j_call: TRBJ2-5; v_call: TRBV21-1; d_call: -; cdr3_aa: CASSGKSRGAGETQYF
j_call: TRBJ2-1; v_call: TRBV19; d_call: TRBD2; cdr3_aa: CASSRTSGREHEQFF
j_call: TRBJ1-6; v_call: TRBV9; d_call: -; cdr3_aa: CASSVGTVHSPLHF
j_call: TRBJ1-6; v_call: TRBV30; d_call: -; cdr3_aa: CAWSHGVANSPLHF